The rows below give T cell receptor beta chains drawn from one sample of a study of T cell repertoires in cytomegalovirus infection. TCRdb processed the reads anew with MiXCR; each CDR3 protein has one entry. Here the sample spans about 250,000 distinct CDR3 sequences, roughly an eighth being singletons. The sample comprised PBMCs. The receptors shown here come from a human donor in good health (CMV status not recorded). Some clones in this sample may be carry-over from other donors' samples. The CDR3 runs from the conserved cysteine through the conserved F or W. The D gene is left open where the match is weak. Size tells how often a clone was seen (once, few, many) or the class of an expanded clone, and some rows leave it out.

clone_size j_call d_call v_call cdr3_nt cdr3_aa
few TRBJ2-2 TRBD1 TRBV19 TGTGCCAGTAGTTCCGGGACAGGGGTGGTTTCCGGGGAGCTGTTTTTT CASSSGTGVVSGELFF
few TRBJ2-7 - TRBV29-1 TGCAGCGTTGAAACCACAGCGGGCCTGGGGCAGCAGTACTTC CSVETTAGLGQQYF
many TRBJ1-1 - TRBV11-3 TGTGCCAGCAGCCGACGGAGCCCGGGGACTGAAGCTTTCTTT CASSRRSPGTEAFF
many TRBJ1-2 - TRBV2 TGTGCCAGCAGTGCCAACAGTCTTGCTGGCTATGGCTACACCTTC CASSANSLAGYGYTF
few TRBJ2-1 - TRBV2 TGTGCCAGCAGTGAAAGGGCTAGCAGTGATGAGCAGTTCTTC CASSERASSDEQFF
many TRBJ2-7 TRBD1 TRBV7-2 TGTGCCAGCAGCTTAGTGAGACAGGGGTTCGAGCAGTACTTC CASSLVRQGFEQYF
few TRBJ2-3 TRBD2 TRBV19 TGTGCCAGTAGTATTAATGAGCCCGGGGGGGCGCAGTATTTT CASSINEPGGAQYF
many TRBJ2-2 - TRBV7-3 TGTGCCAGCAGCTTAACTAGCGTAATGAACACCGGGGAGCTGTTTTTT CASSLTSVMNTGELFF
many TRBJ2-3 TRBD2 TRBV7-2 TGTGCCAGCAGCTTAAGGGTAGCGGGGCAACACAGCACAGATACGCAGTATTTT CASSLRVAGQHSTDTQYF
many TRBJ2-1 TRBD2 TRBV19 TGTGCCACGGGACTAAATACCTACAATGAGCAGTTCTTC CATGLNTYNEQFF
many TRBJ2-1 TRBD2 TRBV7-2 TGTGCCAGCAGCTTAGATCGACTAGCGGGTCGGACTGGGGAGCAGTTCTTC CASSLDRLAGRTGEQFF
- TRBJ2-1 TRBD2 TRBV7-9 TGTGCCAGCAGCGTGGGGACTAGCGGAAAGGGTGAGCAGTTCTTC CASSVGTSGKGEQFF
many TRBJ1-1 TRBD1 TRBV6-2/TRBV6-3 TGTGCCAGCAGTTACTCAAGGCCAGGACAGGCGGCTTTCTTT CASSYSRPGQAAFF
many TRBJ2-7 - TRBV5-1 TGCGCCAGCAGCACGTCATTTGCCTCCTACGAGCAGTACTTC CASSTSFASYEQYF
few TRBJ2-5 - TRBV10-3 TGTGCCATCACGGACAGTTACCAAGAGACCCAGTACTTC CAITDSYQETQYF
many TRBJ1-1 - TRBV28 TGTGCCAGCAGCCAAGGGTCAGTTGAAGCTTTCTTT CASSQGSVEAFF
many TRBJ2-1 TRBD2 TRBV27 TGTGCCAGCAGTCCCCTTTCCAGCGGGAGGGCGAATGAGCAGTTCTTC CASSPLSSGRANEQFF
many TRBJ2-3 - TRBV7-2 TGTGCCAGCAGCTTAACCACAGGCACAGATACGCAGTATTTT CASSLTTGTDTQYF
- TRBJ1-1 - TRBV7-6 TGTGCCAGCAGCTTCCGACAGGTGGCTGAAGCTTTCTTT CASSFRQVAEAFF
many TRBJ1-2 TRBD1 TRBV29-1 TGCAGCGTTGACGAGACAGGGACCTATGGCTACACCTTC CSVDETGTYGYTF
few TRBJ2-2 TRBD2 TRBV20-1 TGCAGTGGCCCCGGACTAGCTGGCGGGGAGCTGTTTTTT CSGPGLAGGELFF
many TRBJ2-3 - TRBV7-2 TGTGCCAGCAGCTTAGGCTTAAATACGCAGTATTTT CASSLGLNTQYF
many TRBJ2-6 - TRBV28 TGTGCCAGCACTACCCAAGGGGCGGGCTCTGGGGCCAACGTCCTGACTTTC CASTTQGAGSGANVLTF
few TRBJ2-1 - TRBV4-1 TGCGCCAGCAGCCAGTACGTCAATGAGCAGTTCTTC CASSQYVNEQFF
many TRBJ1-1 - TRBV7-2 TGTGCCAGCAGCACCTACATGAACACTGAAGCTTTCTTT CASSTYMNTEAFF
- TRBJ1-2 TRBD1 TRBV29-1 TGCAGCGTTGAAAGGGGACAGGGGGCTTATGGCTACACCTTC CSVERGQGAYGYTF
many TRBJ1-4 - TRBV4-2 TGTGCCAGCAGCCAACTATCCCCCGGGACACTCGTCCGGGCTAATGAAAAACTGTTTTTT CASSQLSPGTLVRANEKLFF
many TRBJ2-3 - TRBV7-9 TGTGCCAGCAGCCAGGACGGATCCACAGATACGCAGTATTTT CASSQDGSTDTQYF
- TRBJ1-4 TRBD1 TRBV4-1 TGCGCCAGCAGCCAAGGGGCTTTAAGGGCAGGGGGCTCTGAAAAACTGTTTTTT CASSQGALRAGGSEKLFF
- TRBJ1-3 - TRBV11-2 TGTGCCAGCAGCTCGTTACGAGGGGCCTCTGGAAACACCATATATTTT CASSSLRGASGNTIYF
few TRBJ2-6 TRBD2 TRBV6-4 TGTGCCAGCAGTCCGGGACTAGCATCCTCTGGGGCCAACGTCCTGACTTTC CASSPGLASSGANVLTF
many TRBJ1-2 - TRBV6-2/TRBV6-3 TGTGCCACAGAAGGGGCGGTTCGCTATGGCTACACCTTC CATEGAVRYGYTF
many TRBJ2-5 TRBD2 TRBV7-2 TGTGCCAGCAGCGTGGGACTAGTGGAGACCCAGTACTTC CASSVGLVETQYF
many TRBJ1-1 - TRBV7-2 TGTGCCAGCAGCTTCTCGACAGACACTGAAGCTTTCTTT CASSFSTDTEAFF
many TRBJ2-1 - TRBV19 TGTGCCAGTAGTAGCTCGTCTAGCTCCTACAATGAGCAGTTCTTC CASSSSSSSYNEQFF
- TRBJ2-3 TRBD2 TRBV4-1 TGCGCCAGCAGCCTTTCGCAGGCGGGGGGGCCAGATACGCAGTATTTT CASSLSQAGGPDTQYF
many TRBJ1-4 TRBD1 TRBV7-2 TGTGCCAGCAGCCGAACAGGGGGAAATAGTGAAAAACTGTTTTTT CASSRTGGNSEKLFF
many TRBJ2-1 - TRBV19 TGTGCCAGTAGACGAGGGGGGGCCAACAATGAGCAGTTCTTC CASRRGGANNEQFF
many TRBJ2-5 TRBD1 TRBV4-1 TGCGCCAGCAGCCAAGTGGAAGACAGGGGGCTCGGGGAGACCCAGTACTTC CASSQVEDRGLGETQYF
many TRBJ2-7 TRBD1 TRBV6-1 TGTGCCAGCAGTGAAGCGACAGGGGCCGAGCAGTACTTC CASSEATGAEQYF
many TRBJ1-2 - TRBV7-2 TGTGCCAGCAGCCCAGGGGCTGGGTCTGTCTATGGCTACACCTTC CASSPGAGSVYGYTF